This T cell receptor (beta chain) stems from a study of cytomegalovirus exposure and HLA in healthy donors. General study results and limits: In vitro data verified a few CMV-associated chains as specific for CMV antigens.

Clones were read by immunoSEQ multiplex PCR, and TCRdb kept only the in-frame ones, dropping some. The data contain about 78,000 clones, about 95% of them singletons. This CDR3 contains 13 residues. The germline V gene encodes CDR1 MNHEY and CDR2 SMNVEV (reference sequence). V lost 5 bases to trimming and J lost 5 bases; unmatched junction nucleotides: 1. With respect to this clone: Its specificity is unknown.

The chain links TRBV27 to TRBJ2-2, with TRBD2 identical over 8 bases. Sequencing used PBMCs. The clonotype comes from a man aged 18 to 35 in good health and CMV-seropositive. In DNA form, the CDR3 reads TGTGCCAGCAGTCGACTAGCGACCGGGGAGCTGTTTTTT. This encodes CASSRLATGELFF.